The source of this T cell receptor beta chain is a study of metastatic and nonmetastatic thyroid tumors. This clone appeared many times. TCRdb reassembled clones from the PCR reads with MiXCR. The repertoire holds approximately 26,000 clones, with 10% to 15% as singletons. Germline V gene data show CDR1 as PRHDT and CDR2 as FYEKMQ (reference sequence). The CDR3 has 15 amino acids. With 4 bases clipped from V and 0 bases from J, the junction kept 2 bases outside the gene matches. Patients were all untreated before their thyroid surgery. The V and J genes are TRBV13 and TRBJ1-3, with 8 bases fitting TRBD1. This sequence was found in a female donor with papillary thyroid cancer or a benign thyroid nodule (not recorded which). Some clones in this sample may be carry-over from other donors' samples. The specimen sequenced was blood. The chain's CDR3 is CASSSGQGSGNTIYF. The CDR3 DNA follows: TGTGCCAGCAGCTCCGGACAGGGCTCTGGAAACACCATATATTTT.